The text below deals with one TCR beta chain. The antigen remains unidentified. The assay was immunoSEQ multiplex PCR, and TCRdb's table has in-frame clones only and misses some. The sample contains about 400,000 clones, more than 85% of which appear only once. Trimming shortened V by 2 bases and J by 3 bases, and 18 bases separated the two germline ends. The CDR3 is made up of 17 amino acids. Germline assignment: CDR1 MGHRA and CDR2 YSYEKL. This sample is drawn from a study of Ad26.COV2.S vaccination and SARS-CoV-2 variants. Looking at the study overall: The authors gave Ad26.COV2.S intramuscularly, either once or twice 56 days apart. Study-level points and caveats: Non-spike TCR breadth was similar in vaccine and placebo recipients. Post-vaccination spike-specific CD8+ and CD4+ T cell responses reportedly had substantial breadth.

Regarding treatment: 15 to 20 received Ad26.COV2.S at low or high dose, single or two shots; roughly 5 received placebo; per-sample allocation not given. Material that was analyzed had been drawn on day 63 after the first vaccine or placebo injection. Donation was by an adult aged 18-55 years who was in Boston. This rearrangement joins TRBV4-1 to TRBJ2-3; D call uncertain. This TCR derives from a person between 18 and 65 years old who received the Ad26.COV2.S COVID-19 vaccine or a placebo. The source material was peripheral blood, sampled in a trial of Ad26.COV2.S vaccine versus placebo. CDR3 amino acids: CASSQQSNYDLTDTQYF. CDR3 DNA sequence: TGCGCCAGCAGCCAACAATCCAATTATGACCTGACAGATACGCAGTATTTT.